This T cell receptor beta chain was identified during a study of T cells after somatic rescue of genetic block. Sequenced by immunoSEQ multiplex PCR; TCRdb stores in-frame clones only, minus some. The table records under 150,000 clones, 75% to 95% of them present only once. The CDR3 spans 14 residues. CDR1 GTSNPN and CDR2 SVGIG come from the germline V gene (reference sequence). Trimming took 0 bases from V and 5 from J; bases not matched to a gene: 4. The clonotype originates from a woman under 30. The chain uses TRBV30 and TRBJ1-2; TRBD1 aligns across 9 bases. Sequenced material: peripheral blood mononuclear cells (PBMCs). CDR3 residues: CAWSVHGTGYGYTF. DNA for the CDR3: TGTGCCTGGAGTGTACACGGGACAGGGTATGGCTACACCTTC.